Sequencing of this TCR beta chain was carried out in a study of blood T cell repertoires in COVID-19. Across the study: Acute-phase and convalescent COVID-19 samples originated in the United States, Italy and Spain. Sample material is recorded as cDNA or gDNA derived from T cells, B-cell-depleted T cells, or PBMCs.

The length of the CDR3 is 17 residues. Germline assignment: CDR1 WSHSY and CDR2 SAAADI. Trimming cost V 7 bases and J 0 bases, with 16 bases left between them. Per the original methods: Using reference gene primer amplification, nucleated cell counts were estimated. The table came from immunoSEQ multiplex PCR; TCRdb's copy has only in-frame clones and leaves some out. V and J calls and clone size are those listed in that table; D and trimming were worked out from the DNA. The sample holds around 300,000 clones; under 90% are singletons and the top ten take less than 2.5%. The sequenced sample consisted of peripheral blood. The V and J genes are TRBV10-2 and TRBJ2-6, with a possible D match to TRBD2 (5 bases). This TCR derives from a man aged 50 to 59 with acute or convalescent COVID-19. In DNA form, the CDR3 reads TGCGCCAGCACTCCCGCACCGGGATCCTCTGGGGCCAACGTCCTGACTTTC. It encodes CASTPAPGSSGANVLTF.